Each of the 14 T cell receptor beta chains below was sequenced from the same sample in a study of T cells in Graves' hyperthyroidism and ophthalmopathy. TCR beta CDR3 sequences were amplified from RNA transcripts. Researchers ran a first-round RT-PCR on the TCR CDR3 using the HTBI primer set. TCRdb used MiXCR to reprocess the multiplex PCR reads, holding one entry per CDR3 protein. This table has about 360,000 distinct CDR3 sequences, 13% appearing once. The material sequenced was blood. These receptors all come from a woman between 18 and 29 years old with Graves' hyperthyroidism.

The chain couples TRBV5-1 to TRBJ1-1; D is perhaps TRBD1 (5 bases). CDR1 is SGHRS, CDR2 YFSETQ, per germline. V was shortened by 5 bases and J by 2 bases, with 13 bases between the two germline ends. CDR3 length: 14 residues. CDR3 sequence (DNA): TGCGCCAGCAGGACCGGGACTTTTAACACTGAAGCTTTCTTT. Its protein product is CASRTGTFNTEAFF.

In this sample, this clonotype turned up many times. The chain couples TRBV6-2 or TRBV6-3 to TRBJ1-5; 7 bases align to TRBD1. The CDR3 sequence is 15 residues long. Per the germline V gene, CDR1 is MNHEY and CDR2 is SVGEGT. V was clipped by 4 bases and J by 2 bases; unmatched bases: 5. The CDR3 DNA is TGTGCCAGCAGTTTTACAGGGGCGGGCAATCAGCCCCAGCATTTT. It translates to CASSFTGAGNQPQHF.

This clonotype has at least ten counts. The chain uses TRBV10-3 and TRBJ2-7; a weak D match, TRBD1 (6 bases). Germline values: CDR1 ENHRY, CDR2 SYGVKD. The V gene lost 4 bases and the J gene lost 0 bases, with 10 bases spanning the gap. CDR3 length: 14 amino acids. The CDR3 DNA sequence: TGTGCCATCAGTGCGGGACAAAACTCCTACGAGCAGTACTTC. This codes for CAISAGQNSYEQYF.

This clonotype was found many times. This chain connects TRBV20-1 to TRBJ2-7; tentatively, D is TRBD2 (5 bases). V lost 3 bases and J lost 2, with 23 bases in between. CDR3 length equals 17 residues. From germline, CDR1 is DFQATT and CDR2 SNEGSKA (reference sequence). The CDR3 nucleotides are TGCAGTGCTAGTTCATCCCGGGCCGCCTGGGGAGCCTACGAGCAGTACTTC. Translated, it gives CSASSSRAAWGAYEQYF.

This clonotype was picked up many times. This sequence joins TRBV28 and TRBJ2-1; tentatively, D is TRBD1 or TRBD2 (5 bases each). The germline V gene has CDR1 MDHEN and CDR2 SYDVKM. Trimming left V 6 bases short and J 8 bases short, with 20 bases between. The CDR3 loop spans 15 amino acids. This chain's CDR3 is CASRGQEGLEDEQFF. The CDR3 DNA reads TGTGCCAGCAGGGGGCAAGAGGGGCTAGAGGATGAGCAGTTCTTC.

Ten or more counts support this clonotype. J is TRBJ2-1 and V is TRBV11-1; 7 positions match TRBD2. Looked up from germline, CDR1 is SGHAT and CDR2 is FQDESV (reference sequence). This CDR3 has 15 amino acids. V lost 1 base and J lost 2; bases outside the gene matches: 2. The CDR3 DNA sequence: TGTGCCAGCAGCTTAGGCGGGAGCGCCTACAATGAGCAGTTCTTC. Its protein is CASSLGGSAYNEQFF.

The chain uses TRBV12-3 or TRBV12-4 and TRBJ2-7; TRBD2 matches at 7 bases. The CDR3 length is 13 residues. V gave up 6 bases and J gave up 5 bases; unmatched junction bases: 7. As DNA, the CDR3 is TGTGCCAGCAGACCAGCGGGAACCGACGAGCAGTACTTC. Protein: CASRPAGTDEQYF.

The table lists this clonotype with many counts. The chain uses TRBV10-3 and TRBJ2-7; the D gene is possibly TRBD2 (6 bases). Germline-derived CDR1 and CDR2 are ENHRY and SYGVKD. CDR3 length: 13 residues. V was pared by 8 bases and J by 7 bases, with 18 bases between. The CDR3 sequence: CAISQWGGGEQYF. Written as DNA, the CDR3 is TGTGCCATCTCCCAATGGGGAGGAGGGGAGCAGTACTTC.

This clonotype was observed a handful of times. The chain joins TRBV5-1 to TRBJ2-7; TRBD1 is a possible D gene (5 bases). Germline CDR1 reads SGHRS; CDR2 reads YFSETQ. The CDR3 runs to 14 residues. Trimming removed 4 bases at V and 7 bases at J, with 18 bases between. The CDR3 sequence is CASSTAQELDEQYF. DNA for the CDR3: TGCGCCAGCAGCACCGCACAGGAGCTGGATGAGCAGTACTTC.

This clonotype came up many times. The chain recombines TRBV12-3 or TRBV12-4 with TRBJ2-1; D might be TRBD1 (5 bases). The V end lost 3 bases, the J end lost 6 bases, and 9 bases lay between the germline ends. There are 13 residues in the CDR3. CDR3 sequence reads: CASSFFRANEQFF. CDR3 nucleotides: TGTGCCAGCAGTTTTTTCAGGGCCAATGAGCAGTTCTTC.

In this sample, this clonotype turned up many times. The chain employs TRBV7-3 and TRBJ2-1; no definite D call. V was shortened by 2 bases and J by 8 bases, with 13 bases between the two germline ends. In germline, CDR1 is SGHTA, CDR2 FQGTGA. This CDR3 comprises 14 residues. The CDR3 spells CASSLASSSDEQFF. The CDR3, as DNA: TGTGCCAGCAGCTTAGCGTCTTCCTCCGATGAGCAGTTCTTC.

The chain combines TRBV24-1 with TRBJ2-1, with 9 bases identical to TRBD1. The CDR3 sequence is 14 residues long. CDR1 is KGHDR, CDR2 SFDVKD, per germline. Trimming cost V 3 bases and J 7 bases; bases outside gene matches: 3. The CDR3 coding sequence is TGTGCCACCAGTGATCTCGACAGGGGGAATGAGCAGTTCTTC. Protein sequence: CATSDLDRGNEQFF.

There are many counts of this clonotype. DNA of the CDR3: TGTGCCAGCAGCCCAGGGGGCAGGGCGGATGGCTACACCTTC. This codes for CASSPGGRADGYTF. The V call is TRBV11-2, the J call TRBJ1-2; TRBD1 agrees at 8 bases. This CDR3 contains 14 residues. In germline, CDR1 is SGHAT, CDR2 FQNNGV. Germline trimming cut 5 bases from V and 6 bases from J; bases unmatched to any gene: 8.

This clonotype came up a few times. The chain employs TRBV10-3 and TRBJ2-2, with TRBD1 identical over 7 bases. The CDR3 loop spans 15 amino acids. V lost 10 bases and J lost 1; bases outside the gene matches: 9. Germline V lookup: CDR1 ENHRY, CDR2 SYGVKD. CDR3 region: CASKGATGNTGELFF. As DNA, the CDR3 is TGTGCCAGCAAGGGGGCTACGGGGAACACCGGGGAGCTGTTTTTT.